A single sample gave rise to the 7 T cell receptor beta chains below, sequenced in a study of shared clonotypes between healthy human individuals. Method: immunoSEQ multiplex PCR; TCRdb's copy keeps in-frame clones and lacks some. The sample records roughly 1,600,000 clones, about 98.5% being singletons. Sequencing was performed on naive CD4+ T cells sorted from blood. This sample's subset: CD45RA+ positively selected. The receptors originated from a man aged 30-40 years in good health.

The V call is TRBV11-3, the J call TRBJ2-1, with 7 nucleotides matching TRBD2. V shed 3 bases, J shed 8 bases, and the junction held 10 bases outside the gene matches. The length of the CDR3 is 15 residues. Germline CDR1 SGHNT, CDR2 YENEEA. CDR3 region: CASSFQPGGRDEQFF. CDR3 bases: TGTGCCAGCAGCTTTCAGCCGGGAGGACGAGATGAGCAGTTCTTC.

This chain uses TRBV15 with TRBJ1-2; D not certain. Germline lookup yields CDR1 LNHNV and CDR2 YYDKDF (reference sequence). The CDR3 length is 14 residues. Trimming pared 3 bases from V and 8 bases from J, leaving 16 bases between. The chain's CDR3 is CATSSQKELSGYTF. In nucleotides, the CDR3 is TGTGCCACCAGCAGCCAAAAGGAGTTGTCAGGCTACACCTTC.

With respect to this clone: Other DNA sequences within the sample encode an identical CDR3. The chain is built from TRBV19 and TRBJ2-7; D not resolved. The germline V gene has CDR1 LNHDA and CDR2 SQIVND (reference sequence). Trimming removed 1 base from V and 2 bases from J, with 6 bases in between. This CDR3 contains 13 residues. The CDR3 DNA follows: TGTGCCAGTAGTATAGGAACTACCTACGAGCAGTACTTC. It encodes CASSIGTTYEQYF. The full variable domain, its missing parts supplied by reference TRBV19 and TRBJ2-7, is DGGITQSPKYLFRKEGQNVTLSCEQNLNHDAMYWYRQDPGQGLRLIYYSQIVNDFQKGDIAEGYSVSREKKESFPLTVTSAQKNPTAFYLCASSIGTTYEQYFGPGTRLTVT.

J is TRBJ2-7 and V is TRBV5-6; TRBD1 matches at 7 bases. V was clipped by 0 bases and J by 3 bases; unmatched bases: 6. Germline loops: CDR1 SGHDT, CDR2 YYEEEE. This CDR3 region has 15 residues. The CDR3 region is CASSLDPRDSYEQYF. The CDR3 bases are TGTGCCAGCAGCTTGGACCCCCGGGACAGCTACGAGCAGTACTTC.

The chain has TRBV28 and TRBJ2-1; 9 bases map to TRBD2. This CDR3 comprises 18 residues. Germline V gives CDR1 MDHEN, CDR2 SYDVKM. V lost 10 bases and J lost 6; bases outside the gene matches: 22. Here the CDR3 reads CAIWTRGRAGRKGNEQFF. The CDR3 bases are TGTGCCATCTGGACTCGCGGGAGGGCCGGTCGGAAGGGCAATGAGCAGTTCTTC. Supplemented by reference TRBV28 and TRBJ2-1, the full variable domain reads DVKVTQSSRYLVKRTGEKVFLECVQDMDHENMFWYRQDPGLGLRLIYFSYDVKMKEKGDIPEGYSVSREKKERFSLILESASTNQTSMYLCAIWTRGRAGRKGNEQFFGPGTRLTVL.

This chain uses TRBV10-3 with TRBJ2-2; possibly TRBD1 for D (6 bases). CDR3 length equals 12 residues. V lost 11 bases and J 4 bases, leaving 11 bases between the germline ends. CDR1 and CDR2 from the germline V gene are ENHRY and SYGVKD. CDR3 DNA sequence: TGTGCCGGGGGCGGTCCCACCGGGGAGCTGTTTTTT. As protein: CAGGGPTGELFF.

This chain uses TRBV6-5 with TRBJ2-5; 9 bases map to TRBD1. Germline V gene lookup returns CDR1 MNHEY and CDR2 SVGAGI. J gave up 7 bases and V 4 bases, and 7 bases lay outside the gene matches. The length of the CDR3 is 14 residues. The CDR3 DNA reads TGTGCCAGCAGTTTACAGGGGGCCGGTGGGACCCAGTACTTC. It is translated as CASSLQGAGGTQYF.